The 23 T cell receptor beta chains in this list originate from one sample, sequenced in a study of blood T cell repertoires in COVID-19. TCRdb's table, derived via immunoSEQ multiplex PCR, lists solely in-frame clones and lacks some. Of under 250,000 clones in the sample, roughly 83% were seen once. Material for sequencing was peripheral blood. These receptors all come from a man aged 40-49 years with acute or convalescent COVID-19.

The chain combines TRBV25-1 with TRBJ1-1; 7 bases line up with TRBD1. The CDR3 sequence is 11 residues long. Looked up from germline, CDR1 is MGHDK and CDR2 is SYGVNS. V lost 4 bases to trimming and J lost 10 bases; unmatched junction nucleotides: 3. The CDR3 DNA sequence: TGTGCCAGCAGTGCGGGACAGACAGCTTTCTTT. Translated, it gives CASSAGQTAFF.

The chain has TRBV11-2 and TRBJ2-7; a possible D gene is TRBD2 (6 bases). This CDR3 is 15 amino acids long. The germline CDR1 and CDR2 sequences are SGHAT and FQNNGV. V was cut by 0 bases and J by 0 bases, with 9 bases left in between. CDR3 sequence (DNA): TGTGCCAGCAGCTTAGATCGGGGGTACTCCTACGAGCAGTACTTC. Translated, it gives CASSLDRGYSYEQYF.

The chain combines TRBV4-1 with TRBJ2-1; 10 bases are shared with TRBD2. This CDR3 spans 15 amino acids. The ends lost 0 bases at V and 9 bases at J; junction bases unmatched: 5. Germline values: CDR1 MGHRA, CDR2 YSYEKL. CDR3 residues: CASSQDTSGIFEQFF. The CDR3 DNA reads as TGCGCCAGCAGCCAAGATACTAGCGGGATCTTTGAGCAGTTCTTC.

The rearrangement uses TRBV9 and TRBJ2-3, with 7 bases matching TRBD2. The junction had 9 bases not matched to a gene; V was cut back by 4 bases and J by 4 bases. Germline CDR1 reads SGDLS; CDR2 reads YYNGEE. This CDR3 spans 15 amino acids. CDR3 amino acids: CASSTAGTMADTQYF. Here the CDR3 DNA reads TGTGCCAGCAGCACGGCCGGGACTATGGCAGATACGCAGTATTTT.

The rearrangement uses TRBV3-1 (or the pseudogene TRBV3-2) and TRBJ2-3; 7 bases line up with TRBD2. Losses at the gene ends were 3 bases for V and 2 bases for J; bases not matched to a gene: 5. Germline-derived CDR1 and CDR2 are LGHDT and YNNKEL (reference sequence). This CDR3 region has 15 residues. The CDR3 region has the DNA TGTGCCAGCAGCCAGTGGCTAGCGGACACAGATACGCAGTATTTT. Translation gives CASSQWLADTDTQYF.

The CDR3 DNA is TGCGCCAGCAGCCATAATCCCAGGCGCTCTTTTTACAATGAGCAGTTCTTC. As protein: CASSHNPRRSFYNEQFF. The chain couples TRBV4-1 to TRBJ2-1, with unresolved D. V dropped 3 bases and J dropped 4 bases, with 19 bases sitting between them. CDR3 length: 17 amino acids. CDR1 and CDR2 (germline): MGHRA, YSYEKL.

The CDR3 spells CSLWQGSNTEAFF. In DNA form, the CDR3 reads TGCAGCTTATGGCAGGGGTCGAACACTGAAGCTTTCTTT. The chain uses TRBV29-1 and TRBJ1-1; D might be TRBD1 (6 bases). This CDR3 spans 13 amino acids. Germline V gene sequence: CDR1 SQVTM, CDR2 ANQGSEA. Between the trimmed V and J ends, which lost 8 bases and 1 base, there was a span of 14 bases.

The V gene is TRBV9, the J gene TRBJ2-1; tentative D call: TRBD1 (6 bases). Germline CDR1 is SGDLS and CDR2 is YYNGEE. V was clipped by 5 bases and J by 7 bases, with 13 bases between them. The CDR3 sequence is 13 residues long. The DNA for the CDR3 is TGTGCCAGCAGTGAACAGGGTTTGAATGAGCAGTTCTTC. It encodes CASSEQGLNEQFF.

V usage is TRBV5-1 and J usage is TRBJ2-1; D possibly corresponds to TRBD2 (5 bases). V gave up 0 bases and J gave up 5 bases, with 18 bases separating them. The CDR3 consists of 17 residues. Per the germline V gene, CDR1 is SGHRS and CDR2 is YFSETQ. CDR3 DNA: TGCGCCAGCAGCTTGGGGCTCCGGTCTAGCAGTGACAATGAGCAGTTCTTC. Translated: CASSLGLRSSSDNEQFF.

The rearrangement links TRBV2 to TRBJ2-1; no firm D call. V gave up 4 bases and J gave up 4 bases, with 8 bases separating them. The CDR3 has 13 amino acids. Germline V CDR1 and CDR2: SNHLY, FYNNEI. The DNA of the CDR3 is TGTGCCAGCAGTGGAACAGAGTACAATGAGCAGTTCTTC. Translation: CASSGTEYNEQFF.

The rearrangement joins TRBV30 to TRBJ1-2, with TRBD1 matching 7 bases. The junction had 10 bases not matched to a gene; V was cut back by 4 bases and J by 8 bases. CDR3 length equals 13 residues. The germline V gene has CDR1 GTSNPN and CDR2 SVGIG (reference sequence). The CDR3 loop is CAWNGGTAWGYTF. For the CDR3, the DNA is TGTGCCTGGAACGGTGGGACAGCCTGGGGCTACACCTTC.

The chain is built from TRBV2 and TRBJ2-1, with a weak D call TRBD2 (6 bases). From germline, CDR1 is SNHLY and CDR2 FYNNEI. This CDR3 has 14 amino acids. Trimming removed 6 bases at V and 8 bases at J, with 17 bases between. CDR3 bases: TGTGCCAGCAGGGCCACGGGAGTTCGCGATGAGCAGTTCTTC. Translated, it gives CASRATGVRDEQFF.

The chain recombines TRBV5-6 with TRBJ2-3, with 9 bases matching TRBD1. Germline-derived CDR1 and CDR2 are SGHDT and YYEEEE. V shed 4 bases and J 2 bases; nucleotides not matched to a gene: 8. The CDR3 runs 16 residues. CDR3 sequence (DNA): TGTGCCAGCAGCGACACCGACAGGGGGTACACAGATACGCAGTATTTT. This sequence encodes CASSDTDRGYTDTQYF.

The rearrangement uses TRBV24-1 and TRBJ2-1, with D tentatively TRBD2 (5 bases). V was shortened by 4 bases and J by 8 bases, with 20 bases between the two germline ends. This CDR3 contains 16 residues. Germline lookup yields CDR1 KGHDR and CDR2 SFDVKD. CDR3 coding DNA: TGTGCCACCAGTGACCCCCGGACCGACCTGAGGGATGAGCAGTTCTTC. Encoded protein: CATSDPRTDLRDEQFF.

V gene TRBV28 combines with J gene TRBJ1-3; 10 bases match TRBD1. Trimming took 6 bases from V and 7 from J; bases not matched to a gene: 3. Germline loops: CDR1 MDHEN, CDR2 SYDVKM. This CDR3 has 13 residues. CDR3 bases: TGTGCCAGCAGGCGACAGGGGGCGAACACCATATATTTT. The encoded protein is CASRRQGANTIYF.

The CDR3 reads CATSRDRLARSYNEQFF. The CDR3 coding sequence is TGTGCCACCAGCAGAGATCGTCTAGCGAGATCCTACAATGAGCAGTTCTTC. The V and J genes are TRBV15 and TRBJ2-1; possibly TRBD2 for D (6 bases). Germline CDR1 and CDR2: LNHNV and YYDKDF (reference sequence). This CDR3 comprises 17 residues. V lost 0 bases and J lost 1, with 13 bases in between.

This clone was counted a few times. The chain has TRBV30 and TRBJ2-3; unclear D gene. The germline V gene encodes CDR1 GTSNPN and CDR2 SVGIG (reference sequence). The CDR3 spans 15 residues. Trimming cost V 1 base and J 0 bases, with 11 bases left between them. The CDR3: CAWSAGLISTDTQYF. In DNA form, the CDR3 reads TGTGCCTGGAGTGCAGGCCTCATTAGCACAGATACGCAGTATTTT.

This clone was detected a few times. This chain connects TRBV5-1 to TRBJ1-6, with 7 bases lining up with TRBD1. Germline loops: CDR1 SGHRS, CDR2 YFSETQ. The V segment lost 5 bases and the J segment 10 bases; nucleotides outside the gene matches: 6. CDR3 length: 13 amino acids. CDR3: CASRLDRESPLHF. CDR3 in DNA: TGCGCCAGCAGACTAGACAGGGAATCACCCCTCCACTTT. Based on the CDR3 plus reference TRBV5-1 and TRBJ1-6, the full variable domain is KAGVTQTPRYLIKTRGQQVTLSCSPISGHRSVSWYQQTPGQGLQFLFEYFSETQRNKGNFPGRFSGRQFSNSRSEMNVSTLELGDSALYLCASRLDRESPLHFGNGTRLTVT.

The chain combines TRBV5-1 with TRBJ2-1; 11 bases line up with TRBD2. Germline-derived CDR1 and CDR2 are SGHRS and YFSETQ. CDR3 length equals 15 residues. The V gene end was trimmed by 1 base and the J gene end by 7 bases; junction bases not matched to a gene: 4. The CDR3 loop is CASSLPPSGRNEQFF. The CDR3 DNA follows: TGCGCCAGCAGCTTGCCGCCTAGCGGGAGGAATGAGCAGTTCTTC.

This clone turned up a few times. The chain combines TRBV7-2 with TRBJ1-6, with a possible D match to TRBD1 (6 bases). This CDR3 has 15 residues. Germline assignment: CDR1 SGHTA and CDR2 FQGNSA. The V and J ends lost 1 base and 7 bases respectively, with 11 bases between them. The CDR3 loop is CASSLGVGTNSPLHF. For the CDR3, the DNA is TGTGCCAGCAGCTTAGGAGTAGGGACAAATTCACCCCTCCACTTT.

This clone has just one count. J is TRBJ2-2 and V is TRBV5-4, with D unresolved. The length of the CDR3 is 14 residues. Germline loops: CDR1 SGHNT, CDR2 YYREEE (reference sequence). V shed 4 bases and J shed 2 bases, with 9 bases lying between them. The CDR3 region is CASSLDLNTGELFF. CDR3 nucleotide sequence: TGTGCCAGCAGCCTGGATTTAAACACCGGGGAGCTGTTTTTT. Looking up the rest from reference TRBV5-4 and TRBJ2-2 gives the full variable domain: ETGVTQSPTHLIKTRGQQVTLRCSSQSGHNTVSWYQQALGQGPQFIFQYYREEENGRGNFPPRFSGLQFPNYSSELNVNALELDDSALYLCASSLDLNTGELFFGEGSRLTVL.

This chain uses TRBV6-5 with TRBJ2-1, with 13 bases that match TRBD2. V shed 2 bases, J shed 6 bases, and the junction held 1 base outside the gene matches. CDR3 length: 15 residues. Germline V lookup: CDR1 MNHEY, CDR2 SVGAGI. In DNA form, the CDR3 reads TGTGCCAGCAGTTACACTAGCGGGAGGGGCAATGAGCAGTTCTTC. It translates to CASSYTSGRGNEQFF.

On this clone: Other nucleotide sequences from this sample produce the same CDR3. CDR3 nucleotide sequence: TGTGCCAGCAGCTCGGGACAGGGCAATGAGCAGTTCTTC. Protein sequence: CASSSGQGNEQFF. This chain links TRBV7-9 with TRBJ2-1, with 9 bases identical to TRBD1. The germline CDR1 and CDR2 sequences are SEHNR and FQNEAQ (reference sequence). The CDR3 has 13 residues. V dropped 4 bases and J dropped 6; count of bases not matched to a gene: 1.